The clone carrying this T cell receptor beta chain was seen only a few times. Antigen unknown. These data belong to a study of response to subunit inactivated influenza vaccine. General study findings and limits: The authors suggested that few new T cells are recruited per seasonal influenza vaccination.

TCRdb passed the RT-PCR reads through MiXCR, listing each CDR3 protein once. This table has approximately 570,000 distinct CDR3 sequences, roughly 8.2% appearing once. The CDR3 covers 15 residues. V dropped 4 bases and J dropped 2 bases, with 15 bases sitting between them. Germline lookup yields CDR1 MNHEY and CDR2 SVGAGI. The TCR was taken from a man between 50 and 70 years old who received an inactivated influenza vaccine. The material was PBMCs from blood, obtained roughly 24 months after vaccination. This chain links TRBV6-5 with TRBJ2-7; the D is unclear. DNA of the CDR3: TGTGCCAGCAGTTTAGGTGCGACCCCTACCTACGAGCAGTACTTC. Translating gives CASSLGATPTYEQYF.